Below, 28 T cell receptor beta chains from the same sample are listed, as sequenced in a study of blood T cell repertoires in COVID-19. Clones were sequenced by immunoSEQ multiplex PCR, and TCRdb holds only the in-frame ones, with some missing. The table shows roughly 250,000 clones, with 88% occurring only once. Input material: PBMCs or T cells enriched from blood (not recorded which). These receptors all come from a woman in her fifties or sixties who had recovered from COVID-19.

The V and J genes are TRBV11-2 and TRBJ1-1; D uncertain. Germline CDR1 and CDR2: SGHAT and FQNNGV. Trimming removed 5 bases at V and 10 bases at J, with 17 bases between. The CDR3 covers 13 residues. The CDR3 here is CASSPSGGSGAFF. The CDR3 DNA reads TGTGCCAGCAGCCCGTCCGGAGGGAGTGGAGCTTTCTTT.

The chain combines TRBV18 with TRBJ1-2; 8 positions match TRBD1. The CDR3 is 13 amino acids. The V segment lost 3 bases and the J segment 10 bases; nucleotides outside the gene matches: 7. Germline V gene data show CDR1 as KGHSH and CDR2 as LQKENI. CDR3 DNA: TGTGCCAGCTCACCGGGACAGGCTGAGGACTACACCTTC. Translated, it gives CASSPGQAEDYTF. Full variable domain (outside the CDR3, taken from reference TRBV18 and TRBJ1-2): NAGVMQNPRHLVRRRGQEARLRCSPMKGHSHVYWYRQLPEEGLKFMVYLQKENIIDESGMPKERFSAEFPKEGPSILRIQQVVRGDSAAYFCASSPGQAEDYTFGSGTRLTVV.

This clone appeared a single time. This chain joins TRBV25-1 and TRBJ2-1; 12 bases fit TRBD2. Germline trimming cut 3 bases from V and 8 bases from J; bases unmatched to any gene: 5. Germline V lookup: CDR1 MGHDK, CDR2 SYGVNS. The CDR3 is made up of 15 amino acids. CDR3 DNA: TGTGCCAGCAGTGACCAGACTAGCGGGAGTCATGAGCAGTTCTTC. This translates into CASSDQTSGSHEQFF.

This clone is a singleton in its sample. The rearrangement links TRBV28 to TRBJ1-5; TRBD1 might be the D (6 bases). Germline CDR1 MDHEN, CDR2 SYDVKM. V lost 6 bases, J lost 9 bases, and 21 bases lay in between. There are 15 residues in the CDR3. The chain's CDR3 is CASRNWKGGVGPQHF. As DNA, the CDR3 is TGTGCCAGCAGAAACTGGAAAGGGGGGGTTGGGCCCCAGCATTTT.

The chain recombines TRBV5-1 with TRBJ2-6; perhaps TRBD2 as D (5 bases). Trimming pared 6 bases from V and 4 bases from J, leaving 14 bases between. CDR1 and CDR2 (germline): SGHRS, YFSETQ. The CDR3 covers 15 residues. The CDR3 sequence: CASNQPGSGANVLTF. DNA of the CDR3: TGCGCCAGCAACCAACCGGGATCAGGGGCCAACGTCCTGACTTTC.

This clone appeared a single time. This chain uses TRBV5-1 with TRBJ1-1, with 8 bases lining up with TRBD1. Trimming cost V 3 bases and J 6 bases; bases outside gene matches: 16. Germline V gene sequence: CDR1 SGHRS, CDR2 YFSETQ. The CDR3 consists of 17 residues. The DNA for the CDR3 is TGCGCCAGCAGCTCCCGGGAGCAGGGGGCGGGAGGGGCTGAAGCTTTCTTT. Translating it yields CASSSREQGAGGAEAFF. The full variable domain, completed using reference TRBV5-1 and TRBJ1-1, is KAGVTQTPRYLIKTRGQQVTLSCSPISGHRSVSWYQQTPGQGLQFLFEYFSETQRNKGNFPGRFSGRQFSNSRSEMNVSTLELGDSALYLCASSSREQGAGGAEAFFGQGTRLTVV.

The chain recombines TRBV4-2 with TRBJ2-2; TRBD2 agrees at 14 bases. The CDR3 is 18 residues long. Germline V gene data show CDR1 as LGHNA and CDR2 as YNFKEQ. Trimming took 3 bases from V and 4 from J; bases not matched to a gene: 7. CDR3 sequence (DNA): TGTGCCAGCAGCCAGGGACTAGCGGGGGTTACGTCCACCGGGGAGCTGTTTTTT. Residues: CASSQGLAGVTSTGELFF.

This chain connects TRBV9 to TRBJ2-3, with TRBD1 identical over 7 bases. The V gene's germline CDR1 is SGDLS and CDR2 YYNGEE. The CDR3 runs 16 residues. V gave up 3 bases and J gave up 1 base; unmatched junction bases: 8. The CDR3 bases are TGTGCCAGCAGCGCCCAACAGGGGACCGGCACAGATACGCAGTATTTT. Amino acids: CASSAQQGTGTDTQYF.

This chain links TRBV5-6 with TRBJ2-1; 10 nucleotides match TRBD2. In germline, CDR1 is SGHDT, CDR2 YYEEEE. CDR3 size: 16 residues. Losses at the gene ends were 0 bases for V and 8 bases for J; bases not matched to a gene: 8. The CDR3 sequence is CASSLVGLAGDHEQFF. As DNA, the CDR3 is TGTGCCAGCAGCTTGGTTGGGCTAGCGGGAGATCATGAGCAGTTCTTC.

The chain combines TRBV12-3 or TRBV12-4 with TRBJ1-1, with 8 nucleotides matching TRBD1. V lost 2 bases, J lost 10 bases, and 6 bases stayed unmatched. The CDR3 is made up of 13 amino acids. The CDR3 sequence is CASSLFRGLGAFF. CDR3 DNA: TGTGCCAGCAGTTTATTCAGGGGGCTGGGAGCTTTCTTT.

The V gene is TRBV10-3, the J gene TRBJ2-5; the D gene is possibly TRBD2 (5 bases). V shed 3 bases and J shed 1 base, with 6 bases lying between them. The germline gives CDR1 ENHRY, CDR2 SYGVKD. The length of the CDR3 is 13 residues. CDR3 sequence reads: CAISDRGQETQYF. CDR3 DNA sequence: TGTGCCATCAGTGACCGGGGCCAAGAGACCCAGTACTTC.

The J gene is TRBJ1-1, the V gene TRBV27; unclear D gene. V lost 6 bases and J lost 0, with 11 bases in between. This CDR3 has 14 amino acids. Germline V CDR1 and CDR2: MNHEY, SMNVEV (reference sequence). CDR3 in amino acids: CASSLHGVNTEAFF. CDR3 in DNA: TGTGCCAGCAGCCTACACGGGGTGAACACTGAAGCTTTCTTT.

A single count supports this clone. CDR3 bases: TGTGCCTGGGGGACAGGGGGCGCGGGGGACTATGGCTACACCTTC. Translation: CAWGTGGAGDYGYTF. The genes are TRBV30 and TRBJ1-2; 12 bases line up with TRBD1. V shed 5 bases and J 3 bases; nucleotides not matched to a gene: 7. The CDR3 length is 15 residues. Germline V gene lookup returns CDR1 GTSNPN and CDR2 SVGIG (reference sequence).

This sequence joins TRBV9 and TRBJ1-2; no firm D call. CDR1 SGDLS and CDR2 YYNGEE come from the germline V gene. This CDR3 has 15 residues. V gave up 0 bases and J gave up 0 bases, with 9 bases separating them. CDR3: CASSVDLAANYGYTF. The CDR3 coding sequence is TGTGCCAGCAGCGTAGATCTAGCAGCTAACTATGGCTACACCTTC.

The chain couples TRBV28 to TRBJ2-7; D unclear. Germline V gene sequence: CDR1 MDHEN, CDR2 SYDVKM. The CDR3 covers 12 residues. The V gene lost 4 bases and the J gene lost 0 bases, with 4 bases spanning the gap. For the CDR3, the DNA is TGTGCCAGCAGTTCCAACTCCTACGAGCAGTACTTC. Its protein product is CASSSNSYEQYF.

To note about this clone: In the same sample, other DNA sequences code for this CDR3. V and J are TRBV7-2 and TRBJ1-2; D not certain. The CDR3 runs to 13 residues. V was trimmed by 1 base and J by 2 bases, leaving 5 bases between them. In germline, CDR1 is SGHTA, CDR2 FQGNSA. The CDR3 loop is CASSLGRNYGYTF. Written as DNA, the CDR3 is TGTGCCAGCAGCTTAGGTAGAAACTATGGCTACACCTTC.

The chain joins TRBV4-2 to TRBJ1-5, with 7 bases matching TRBD1. Germline-derived CDR1 and CDR2 are LGHNA and YNFKEQ. J was trimmed by 0 bases and V by 1 base; bases with no gene match: 6. There are 17 residues in the CDR3. In DNA, the CDR3 is TGTGCCAGCAGCCAAGGAAATAGGGGGCGTAGCAATCAGCCCCAGCATTTT. Its protein is CASSQGNRGRSNQPQHF.

V is TRBV28 and J is TRBJ2-3; TRBD2 matches 8 bases. Germline assignment: CDR1 MDHEN and CDR2 SYDVKM. V dropped 4 bases and J dropped 2; count of bases not matched to a gene: 5. The CDR3 extends over 15 amino acids. Here the CDR3 DNA reads TGTGCCAGCAGTTCAAAACTAGCGGCCACAGATACGCAGTATTTT. It codes for CASSSKLAATDTQYF.

The chain is built from TRBV19 and TRBJ1-5, with D possibly being TRBD1 (5 bases). With 4 bases removed from V and 7 bases from J, the gap between germline ends came to 14 bases. The CDR3 is 14 residues long. Looked up from germline, CDR1 is LNHDA and CDR2 is SQIVND (reference sequence). CDR3 coding DNA: TGTGCCAGTAGTAGCAAAGGGGTCAGGCAGCCCCAGCATTTT. Its translation is CASSSKGVRQPQHF. Filled out from reference TRBV19 and TRBJ1-5, the complete variable domain reads DGGITQSPKYLFRKEGQNVTLSCEQNLNHDAMYWYRQDPGQGLRLIYYSQIVNDFQKGDIAEGYSVSREKKESFPLTVTSAQKNPTAFYLCASSSKGVRQPQHFGDGTRLSIL.

This chain joins TRBV28 and TRBJ2-7; 13 bases align to TRBD2. V lost 5 bases and J lost 4; bases outside the gene matches: 5. CDR1 and CDR2 from the germline V gene are MDHEN and SYDVKM. This CDR3 has 15 amino acids. Here the CDR3 reads CASSPTSGRAYEQYF. In nucleotides, the CDR3 is TGTGCCAGCAGTCCCACTAGCGGGAGGGCTTACGAGCAGTACTTC.

This CDR3 reads CASSKLAGGKAGELFF. The CDR3, as DNA: TGTGCCAGCAGTAAACTAGCGGGAGGAAAAGCCGGGGAGCTGTTTTTT. J is TRBJ2-2 and V is TRBV2, with 12 bases that match TRBD2. The CDR3 length is 16 residues. Germline CDR1 reads SNHLY; CDR2 reads FYNNEI. V lost 5 bases and J lost 6; bases outside the gene matches: 7.

This rearrangement joins TRBV28 to TRBJ1-3; tentatively, D is TRBD1 (5 bases). Per germline, CDR1 MDHEN and CDR2 SYDVKM. The CDR3 has 15 residues. V dropped 2 bases and J dropped 3 bases, with 11 bases sitting between them. The CDR3 sequence is CASSLAGQFGNTIYF. The CDR3, as DNA: TGTGCCAGCAGTTTAGCTGGACAATTTGGAAACACCATATATTTT.

The chain is built from TRBV5-1 and TRBJ2-7, with a possible D match to TRBD1 (5 bases). Germline CDR1 and CDR2: SGHRS and YFSETQ. V lost 2 bases to trimming and J lost 2 bases, with 23 bases between them. This CDR3 is 18 amino acids long. CDR3 nucleotides: TGCGCCAGCAGCTTCTTACAGGATCGTTCCTCGCAAGCCTACGAGCAGTACTTC. It translates to CASSFLQDRSSQAYEQYF.

The V and J genes are TRBV6-2 or TRBV6-3 and TRBJ1-2; a possible D gene is TRBD1 (5 bases). The CDR3 length is 14 residues. CDR1 and CDR2 from the germline V gene are MNHEY and SVGEGT. Trimming shortened V by 2 bases and J by 0 bases, and 7 bases separated the two germline ends. DNA of the CDR3: TGTGCCAGCAGTTACGAGACAGCTAACTATGGCTACACCTTC. This sequence encodes CASSYETANYGYTF.

The chain employs TRBV6-2 or TRBV6-3 and TRBJ2-2; a weak D match, TRBD1 (6 bases). The V end lost 2 bases, the J end lost 6 bases, and 7 bases lay between the germline ends. The CDR3 is 13 residues long. CDR1 and CDR2 from the germline V gene are MNHEY and SVGEGT. The CDR3 here is CASSYRQAGELFF. CDR3 sequence (DNA): TGTGCCAGCAGTTACCGACAGGCCGGGGAGCTGTTTTTT.

The chain couples TRBV18 to TRBJ2-7; tentative D call: TRBD1 (5 bases). The CDR3 has 16 amino acids. Germline values: CDR1 KGHSH, CDR2 LQKENI. Trimming removed 3 bases at V and 1 base at J, with 16 bases between. In DNA, the CDR3 is TGTGCCAGCTCACCTTCCAGGGCAAAACAATCCTACGAGCAGTACTTC. This encodes CASSPSRAKQSYEQYF.

The gene calls are TRBV28 and TRBJ2-3; D might be TRBD1 (5 bases). Trimming stripped 3 bases from V and 4 bases from J, with 11 bases between. The length of the CDR3 is 14 residues. The germline CDR1 and CDR2 sequences are MDHEN and SYDVKM. This CDR3 reads CASSFNRLADTQYF. For the CDR3, the DNA is TGTGCCAGCAGTTTCAACAGGTTGGCAGATACGCAGTATTTT.

This chain connects TRBV9 to TRBJ2-2, with D tentatively TRBD2 (5 bases). V lost 3 bases and J 2 bases, leaving 11 bases between the germline ends. Per germline, CDR1 SGDLS and CDR2 YYNGEE. The CDR3 loop spans 15 amino acids. The CDR3 DNA sequence: TGTGCCAGCAGCGCCCGGACTCTTAACACCGGGGAGCTGTTTTTT. Translation gives CASSARTLNTGELFF.